A single sample gave rise to the 32 T cell receptor beta chains below, sequenced in a study of beta chain features in type 1 diabetes (dated by TCRdb to 2016 to 2019). Library method: the immunoSEQ multiplex PCR assay. The High Capacity cDNA Reverse Transcription Kit was used to reverse transcribe all of the isolated RNA, meaning that expressed TCRB transcripts were what got sequenced. This is the immuneACCESS table as TCRdb keeps it, with only in-frame sequences that have V and J called. A part of the clones is gone; compared with another copy, unresolved V genes explain less than half, and the rest is unexplained. This sample has some 270,000 clones in its table, and 8% of those were observed once. The ten largest make up under 1.3% of the sample. Sequences were obtained from central memory CD4+ T cells from blood. Receptor source: a woman aged 18-35 years in good health.

This clone was detected a few times. The chain employs TRBV6-6 and TRBJ2-1; D gene uncertain. The germline CDR1 and CDR2 sequences are MNHNY and SVGAGI (reference sequence). This CDR3 contains 14 residues. V lost 7 bases, J lost 2 bases, and 12 bases lay in between. The CDR3 loop reads CASTPQHPYNEQFF. The CDR3 region has the DNA TGTGCCAGCACGCCCCAACATCCCTACAATGAGCAGTTCTTC.

The V gene is TRBV7-2, the J gene TRBJ1-2; TRBD1 agrees at 7 bases. The CDR3 consists of 13 residues. V trimming: 6 bases; J trimming: 4 bases; junction bases outside the gene matches: 5. The germline V gene has CDR1 SGHTA and CDR2 FQGNSA. The CDR3 DNA is TGTGCCAGCAGTGTGACAGGGAGCTATGGCTACACCTTC. Translating it yields CASSVTGSYGYTF.

The chain uses TRBV14 and TRBJ1-2, with D perhaps matching TRBD1 (6 bases). V shed 6 bases and J shed 7 bases, with 15 bases lying between them. Germline V gene lookup returns CDR1 SGHDN and CDR2 FVKESK. The CDR3 runs to 13 residues. The CDR3 loop is CASSWNTGSGYTF. The CDR3 bases are TGTGCCAGCAGTTGGAATACAGGGTCTGGCTACACCTTC.

In its sample, this clone was seen a few times. The CDR3: CASSPRTAYNEQFF. CDR3 sequence (DNA): TGTGCCAGCAGTCCCAGGACAGCCTACAATGAGCAGTTCTTC. The chain employs TRBV28 and TRBJ2-1, with D perhaps TRBD1 (6 bases). Per germline, CDR1 MDHEN and CDR2 SYDVKM. V lost 5 bases to trimming and J lost 2 bases, with 10 bases between them. The CDR3 consists of 14 residues. Variable domain in full (rest from reference TRBV28 and TRBJ2-1): DVKVTQSSRYLVKRTGEKVFLECVQDMDHENMFWYRQDPGLGLRLIYFSYDVKMKEKGDIPEGYSVSREKKERFSLILESASTNQTSMYLCASSPRTAYNEQFFGPGTRLTVL.

The chain couples TRBV5-4 to TRBJ2-3, with 8 bases fitting TRBD2. Germline trimming cut 2 bases from V and 4 bases from J; bases unmatched to any gene: 6. Germline V lookup: CDR1 SGHNT, CDR2 YYREEE (reference sequence). This CDR3 is 15 amino acids long. The CDR3 reads CASSFQAGDADTQYF. The DNA for the CDR3 is TGTGCCAGCAGCTTTCAAGCGGGAGACGCAGATACGCAGTATTTT.

This clone was seen only a few times. The V and J genes are TRBV2 and TRBJ2-5; TRBD1 is a possible D gene (6 bases). This CDR3 spans 14 amino acids. Trimming removed 5 bases from V and 3 bases from J, with 13 bases in between. CDR1 is SNHLY and CDR2 is FYNNEI in the germline V gene. In DNA form, the CDR3 reads TGTGCCAGCAGTTCACAGGGAGTGGAAGAGACCCAGTACTTC. It yields the protein CASSSQGVEETQYF.

This clone occurred a few times. CDR3 DNA sequence: TGCGCCAGCATGGAGGGAGGCACAGATACGCAGTATTTT. This sequence encodes CASMEGGTDTQYF. The J gene is TRBJ2-3, the V gene TRBV5-1; TRBD2 might be the D (6 bases). The CDR3 length is 13 residues. The V gene lost 6 bases and the J gene lost 1 base, with 9 bases spanning the gap. The germline V gene encodes CDR1 SGHRS and CDR2 YFSETQ.

This clone was seen a few times. This sequence joins TRBV30 and TRBJ2-1, with 12 bases aligning to TRBD2. From germline, CDR1 is GTSNPN and CDR2 SVGIG (reference sequence). This CDR3 has 17 amino acids. J gave up 8 bases and V 1 base, and 12 bases lay outside the gene matches. The chain's CDR3 is CAWSGGLAGGQGDEQFF. CDR3 nucleotide sequence: TGTGCCTGGAGTGGAGGTCTAGCGGGAGGGCAAGGAGATGAGCAGTTCTTC.

This clone showed up just a few times. One junction end does not reproduce the germline sequence, and a read error may be involved. The chain has TRBV29-1 and TRBJ1-1, with D uncertain. CDR3 length: 11 amino acids. CDR1 and CDR2 (germline): SQVTM, ANQGSEA. CDR3 sequence reads: CSVVSSRSPFF. CDR3 bases: TGCAGCGTTGTTAGCAGTCGATCCCCCTTTTTT.

A few counts support this clone. CDR3 in amino acids: CASSFKESAYEQYF. The CDR3 DNA sequence: TGTGCCAGCAGCTTTAAGGAGAGTGCCTACGAGCAGTACTTC. This sequence joins TRBV5-4 and TRBJ2-7, with unresolved D. This CDR3 region has 14 residues. V dropped 2 bases and J dropped 2 bases, with 11 bases sitting between them. Germline V lookup: CDR1 SGHNT, CDR2 YYREEE (reference sequence).

This chain joins TRBV30 and TRBJ1-2; D possibly corresponds to TRBD1 (6 bases). Germline CDR1 GTSNPN, CDR2 SVGIG (reference sequence). Trimming pared 5 bases from V and 3 bases from J, leaving 19 bases between. CDR3 length equals 15 residues. CDR3 bases: TGTGCCTGGGGTGCGGGGGCTATGGGATACTATGGCTACACCTTC. Encoded protein: CAWGAGAMGYYGYTF.

Written as DNA, the CDR3 is TGTGCCAGCTCACCATCCAACAGCAATCAGCCCCAGCATTTT. Its translation: CASSPSNSNQPQHF. The V gene is TRBV18, the J gene TRBJ1-5; the D is unclear. With 2 bases removed from V and 1 base from J, the gap between germline ends came to 6 bases. Germline loops: CDR1 KGHSH, CDR2 LQKENI. The CDR3 is 14 amino acids. The full variable domain, its missing parts supplied by reference TRBV18 and TRBJ1-5, is NAGVMQNPRHLVRRRGQEARLRCSPMKGHSHVYWYRQLPEEGLKFMVYLQKENIIDESGMPKERFSAEFPKEGPSILRIQQVVRGDSAAYFCASSPSNSNQPQHFGDGTRLSIL.

This chain uses TRBV6-5 with TRBJ2-7; 7 bases are a match to TRBD2. The CDR3 is made up of 14 amino acids. Germline CDR1 reads MNHEY; CDR2 reads SVGAGI. With V trimmed by 11 bases and J by 4 bases, 14 bases remained unmatched. CDR3 nucleotides: TGTGCCGTCCCCGGGGCTAGCGGTAGGTACGAGCAGTACTTC. Translated, it gives CAVPGASGRYEQYF.

This clone was observed at least ten times. The genes are TRBV7-2 and TRBJ2-5; TRBD2 is a possible D gene (5 bases). The V and J ends lost 1 base and 5 bases respectively, with 11 bases between them. Looked up from germline, CDR1 is SGHTA and CDR2 is FQGNSA. There are 14 residues in the CDR3. The CDR3 nucleotides are TGTGCCAGCAGCTTAGGAGGGCCCTATGAGACCCAGTACTTC. It yields the protein CASSLGGPYETQYF.

This clone occurred a few times. The chain links TRBV28 to TRBJ1-3, with a possible D match to TRBD1 (5 bases). The germline V gene has CDR1 MDHEN and CDR2 SYDVKM. This CDR3 comprises 15 residues. The ends were cut back, 5 bases at V and 3 bases at J, with 14 bases in the middle. CDR3 coding DNA: TGTGCCAGCAGTCCTCAGGGAGGAGGTGGAAACACCATATATTTT. Translation gives CASSPQGGGGNTIYF.

In its sample, this clone was seen many times. V and J are TRBV7-9 and TRBJ1-1; possibly TRBD1 for D (5 bases). From germline, CDR1 is SEHNR and CDR2 FQNEAQ (reference sequence). CDR3 length: 13 amino acids. Between the trimmed V and J ends, which lost 3 bases and 8 bases, there was a span of 13 bases. Written as DNA, the CDR3 is TGTGCCAGCAGCTTCTCTGCAGGGTGGGAAGCTTTCTTT. Residues: CASSFSAGWEAFF. Filled out from reference TRBV7-9 and TRBJ1-1, the complete variable domain reads DTGVSQNPRHKITKRGQNVTFRCDPISEHNRLYWYRQTLGQGPEFLTYFQNEAQLEKSRLLSDRFSAERPKGSFSTLEIQRTEQGDSAMYLCASSFSAGWEAFFGQGTRLTVV.

The V and J genes are TRBV27 and TRBJ2-2; 10 bases match TRBD1. The CDR3 consists of 16 residues. With 7 bases clipped from V and 5 bases from J, the junction kept 10 bases outside the gene matches. Germline V gives CDR1 MNHEY, CDR2 SMNVEV (reference sequence). CDR3 DNA sequence: TGTGCCAGCACACCCGGGACAGGGGTTCTAACCGGGGAGCTGTTTTTT. Encoded protein: CASTPGTGVLTGELFF.

V gene TRBV4-2 combines with J gene TRBJ2-2; D may be TRBD1 (5 bases). The CDR3 runs to 15 residues. Germline V gene sequence: CDR1 LGHNA, CDR2 YNFKEQ. Trimming took off 4 bases at V and 1 base at J, with 10 bases between the two ends. The CDR3 here is CASSLGHQNTGELFF. CDR3 coding DNA: TGTGCCAGCAGCCTCGGACATCAGAACACCGGGGAGCTGTTTTTT.

This clone was observed at least ten times. V and J are TRBV2 and TRBJ2-6; D gene unclear. V lost 5 bases and J lost 4, with 9 bases in between. The CDR3 is 14 residues long. The germline CDR1 and CDR2 sequences are SNHLY and FYNNEI. CDR3 amino acids: CASSQTSGANVLTF. Written as DNA, the CDR3 is TGTGCCAGCAGTCAGACATCCGGGGCCAACGTCCTGACTTTC.

The rearrangement uses TRBV11-2 and TRBJ1-2; D not resolved. Germline V gene data show CDR1 as SGHAT and CDR2 as FQNNGV. V lost 5 bases and J 4 bases, leaving 8 bases between the germline ends. The CDR3 consists of 12 residues. CDR3 region: CASSVRFYGYTF. The CDR3 DNA sequence: TGTGCCAGCAGCGTACGCTTCTATGGCTACACCTTC.

This clone has a handful of counts. The J gene is TRBJ2-1, the V gene TRBV5-1; 7 bases match TRBD2. Germline loops: CDR1 SGHRS, CDR2 YFSETQ. The CDR3 covers 13 residues. The junction had 6 bases not matched to a gene; V was cut back by 0 bases and J by 12 bases. CDR3 loop: CASSLDPGGAQFF. CDR3 DNA: TGCGCCAGCAGCTTGGACCCGGGAGGTGCGCAGTTCTTC.

DNA of the CDR3: TGTGCCAGCAGCTTCGGACCAGGCGGGCAAGAGACCCAGTACTTC. Its protein is CASSFGPGGQETQYF. The V gene is TRBV5-4, the J gene TRBJ2-5, with a tentative D call TRBD2 (5 bases). The CDR3 loop spans 15 amino acids. V was cut by 2 bases and J by 2 bases, with 13 bases left in between. Germline V gene sequence: CDR1 SGHNT, CDR2 YYREEE (reference sequence).

This rearrangement joins TRBV7-2 to TRBJ1-2, with 10 bases that match TRBD1. The CDR3 has 14 amino acids. Trimming took 7 bases from V and 7 from J; bases not matched to a gene: 9. CDR1 and CDR2 from the germline V gene are SGHTA and FQGNSA. DNA for the CDR3: TGTGCCAGCAACCCGGGACAGGGGTTACGTGGCTACACCTTC. It is translated as CASNPGQGLRGYTF.

In this sample, this clone turned up a few times. The rearrangement uses TRBV28 and TRBJ2-7; D may be TRBD1 (5 bases). CDR3 length: 15 residues. Trimming pared 3 bases from V and 5 bases from J, leaving 17 bases between. CDR1 MDHEN and CDR2 SYDVKM come from the germline V gene. The CDR3 spells CASSFGQGILHEQYV. DNA for the CDR3: TGTGCCAGCAGTTTCGGGCAGGGTATCCTCCACGAGCAGTACGTC.

This clone was seen repeatedly, ten times or more. The V call is TRBV2, the J call TRBJ2-1, with 9 nucleotides matching TRBD1. This CDR3 spans 15 amino acids. Losses at the gene ends were 6 bases for V and 3 bases for J; bases not matched to a gene: 6. Germline V gives CDR1 SNHLY, CDR2 FYNNEI. The DNA of the CDR3 is TGTGCCAGCAGGGAGACAGGGGGTTACTACAATGAGCAGTTCTTC. Translating it yields CASRETGGYYNEQFF.

This clone was seen only a few times. V usage is TRBV5-4 and J usage is TRBJ1-2, with D possibly being TRBD1 (5 bases). Looked up from germline, CDR1 is SGHNT and CDR2 is YYREEE (reference sequence). This CDR3 has 12 amino acids. V shed 4 bases and J shed 8 bases, with 12 bases lying between them. CDR3 nucleotide sequence: TGTGCCAGCAGCCAATGGGGCCGGGGCTACACCTTC. Translated, it gives CASSQWGRGYTF.

This clone was seen many times. This sequence joins TRBV2 and TRBJ2-1; D could derive from TRBD1 or TRBD2 (5 bases each). CDR1 is SNHLY, CDR2 FYNNEI, per germline. V lost 6 bases to trimming and J lost 12 bases, with 15 bases between them. This CDR3 spans 12 amino acids. CDR3 nucleotide sequence: TGTGCCAGCAGAATAACTGGGGGAGCGCAGTTCTTC. Amino acids: CASRITGGAQFF.

This clone was detected only a few times. The V call is TRBV7-2, the J call TRBJ2-5; 9 bases are shared with TRBD2. Per germline, CDR1 SGHTA and CDR2 FQGNSA. The CDR3 runs 15 residues. The V and J ends lost 5 bases and 4 bases, in that order; junction bases with no gene match: 8. The CDR3 nucleotides read TGTGCCAGCAGCAAAAGGCTACTAGCGGGAGAGACCCAGTACTTC. Protein product: CASSKRLLAGETQYF. The full variable domain, completed using reference TRBV7-2 and TRBJ2-5, is GAGVSQSPSNKVTEKGKDVELRCDPISGHTALYWYRQSLGQGLEFLIYFQGNSAPDKSGLPSDRFSAERTGGSVSTLTIQRTQQEDSAVYLCASSKRLLAGETQYFGPGTRLLVL.

This clone was seen a few times. The chain is built from TRBV15 and TRBJ1-2, with D perhaps matching TRBD1 (6 bases). The germline V and J ends were trimmed by 0 bases and 3 bases, with 20 bases remaining between them. CDR1 and CDR2 from the germline V gene are LNHNV and YYDKDF (reference sequence). The CDR3 is 18 amino acids. The CDR3 coding sequence is TGTGCCACCAGCAGAGATATCGGAACAGGGAGCATCTACTATGGCTACACCTTC. It specifies CATSRDIGTGSIYYGYTF.

The rearrangement links TRBV11-1 to TRBJ2-3, with 10 bases that match TRBD2. This CDR3 has 17 residues. V lost 1 base, J lost 1 base, and 5 bases stayed unmatched. CDR1 SGHAT and CDR2 FQDESV come from the germline V gene (reference sequence). The CDR3 DNA sequence: TGTGCCAGCAGCTTAGGGGCTAGCGGGGGACGCACAGATACGCAGTATTTT. Translating it yields CASSLGASGGRTDTQYF.

This clone was observed a handful of times. The chain combines TRBV15 with TRBJ2-2; TRBD2 aligns across 7 bases. Germline CDR1 reads LNHNV; CDR2 reads YYDKDF (reference sequence). V dropped 4 bases and J dropped 7; count of bases not matched to a gene: 6. The CDR3 totals 14 residues. Here the CDR3 DNA reads TGTGCCACCAGCACCCCGCGGGGGAACGGGGAGCTGTTTTTT. Translated: CATSTPRGNGELFF.

This CDR3 reads CASSRQGEAFF. DNA of the CDR3: TGTGCCAGCAGTCGACAGGGAGAAGCTTTCTTT. The V gene is TRBV7-2, the J gene TRBJ1-1, with TRBD1 matching 7 bases. V gave up 6 bases and J gave up 8 bases; unmatched junction bases: 3. The CDR3 length is 11 residues. Per the germline V gene, CDR1 is SGHTA and CDR2 is FQGNSA.